Sequencing of this T cell receptor (beta chain) was carried out in a study of CD8+ T cells in alopecia areata. Study as a whole: People stayed on tofacitinib for 6 to 18 months, then stopped the drug for 6 months. General study findings and limits: The study found that many expanded lesional clones persisted in scalp and blood during tofacitinib.

Reverse transcribed after extraction, RNA yielded cDNA as the sequencing template. Clones were sequenced by immunoSEQ multiplex PCR, and TCRdb holds only the in-frame ones, with some missing. The sample has about 270,000 clones; around 64% are singletons. The germline gives CDR1 SEHNR, CDR2 FQNEAQ (reference sequence). The CDR3 length is 15 residues. V dropped 1 base and J dropped 9; count of bases not matched to a gene: 5. This clone was counted a single time. Its target is not known. Treatment reported: oral pan-JAK inhibitor, 5-10 mg twice daily. The TCR was taken from a human donor with alopecia areata. The genes are TRBV7-9 and TRBJ2-1; 11 bases map to TRBD2. The source material was CD4+ T cells sorted from blood, sampled at week 52, from a patient treated with tofacitinib. CDR3 nucleotides: TGTGCCAGCAGCTTAGTGACTAGCGGGGTGAGTGAGCAGTTCTTC. This translates into CASSLVTSGVSEQFF.